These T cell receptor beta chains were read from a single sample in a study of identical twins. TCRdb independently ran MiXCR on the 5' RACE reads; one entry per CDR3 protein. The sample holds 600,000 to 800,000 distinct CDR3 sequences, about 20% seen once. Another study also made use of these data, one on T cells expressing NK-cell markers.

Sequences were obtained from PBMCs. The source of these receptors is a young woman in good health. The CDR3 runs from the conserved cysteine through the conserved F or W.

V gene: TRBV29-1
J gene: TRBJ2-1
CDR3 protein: CSEGHYNEQFF

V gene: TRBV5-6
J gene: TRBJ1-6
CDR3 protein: CDSSPGIGSPLHF

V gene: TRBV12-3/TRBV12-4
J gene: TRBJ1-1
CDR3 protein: CASSPPGSTEAFF

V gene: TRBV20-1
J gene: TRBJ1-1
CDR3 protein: CSAEGANTEAFF

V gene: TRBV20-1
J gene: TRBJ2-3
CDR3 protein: CSARGGTPDTQYF

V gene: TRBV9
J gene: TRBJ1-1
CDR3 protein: CAGSVVARAEAFF

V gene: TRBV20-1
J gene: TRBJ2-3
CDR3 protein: CSARGGGVGDTQYF

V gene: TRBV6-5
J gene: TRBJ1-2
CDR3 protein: CASSYGPYGYTF

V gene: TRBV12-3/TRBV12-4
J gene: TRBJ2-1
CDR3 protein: CASRKDGRRYNEQFF

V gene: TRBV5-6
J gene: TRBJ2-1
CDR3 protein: CASSLLDRGQFF

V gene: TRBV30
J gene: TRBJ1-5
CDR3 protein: CAWSTGGNQPQHF

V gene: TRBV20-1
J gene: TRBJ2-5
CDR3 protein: CSARTLVQETQYF

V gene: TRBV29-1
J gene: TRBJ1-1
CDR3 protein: CSVIGGVWVNTEAFF

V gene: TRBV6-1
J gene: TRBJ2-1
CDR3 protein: CASSGAGTSGAPIGRTNEQFF

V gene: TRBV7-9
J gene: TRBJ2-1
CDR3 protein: CASSRFAGYNEQFF

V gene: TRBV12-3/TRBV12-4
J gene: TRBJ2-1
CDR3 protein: CASSTSGRYNEQFF

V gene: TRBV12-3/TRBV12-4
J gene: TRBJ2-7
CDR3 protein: CASSLRDRDEQYF

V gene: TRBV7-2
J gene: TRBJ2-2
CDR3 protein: CASSLVRLAGAGELFF

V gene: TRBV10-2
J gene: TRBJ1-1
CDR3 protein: CASSHPGRMNTEAFF

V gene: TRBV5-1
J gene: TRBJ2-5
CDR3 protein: CATISRGSQETQYF

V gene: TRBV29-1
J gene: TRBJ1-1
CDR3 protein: CSVGGPYTEAFF

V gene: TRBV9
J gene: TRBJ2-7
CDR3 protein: CASSLMTGGSIYEQYF

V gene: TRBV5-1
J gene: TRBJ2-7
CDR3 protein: CASSLEGGSYEQYF

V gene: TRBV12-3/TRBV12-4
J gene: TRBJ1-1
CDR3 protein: CASSNWEDTEAFF

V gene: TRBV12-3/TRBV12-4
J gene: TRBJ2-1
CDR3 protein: CASSPGDSTYNEQFF

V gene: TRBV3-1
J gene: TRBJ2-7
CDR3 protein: CASSSRDFSVEQYF

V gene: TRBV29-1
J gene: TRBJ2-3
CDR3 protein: CSVPPPSGRRSDTQYF

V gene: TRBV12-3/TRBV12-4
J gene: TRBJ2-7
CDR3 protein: CASSPLGGSYEQYF

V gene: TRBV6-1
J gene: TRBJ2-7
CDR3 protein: CASSENLAYEQYF

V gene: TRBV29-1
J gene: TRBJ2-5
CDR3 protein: CSVSGTEETQYF

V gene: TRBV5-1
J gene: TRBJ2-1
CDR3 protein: CASSKLAGDYNEQFF

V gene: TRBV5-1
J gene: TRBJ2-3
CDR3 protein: CASSVFAIGTDTQYF

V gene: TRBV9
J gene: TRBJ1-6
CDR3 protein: CASSVGAGPSGNSPLHF

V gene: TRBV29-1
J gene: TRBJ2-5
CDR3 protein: CSVEGRAGSWETQYF

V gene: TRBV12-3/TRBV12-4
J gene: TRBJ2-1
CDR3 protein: CASSYVAFDYNEQFF

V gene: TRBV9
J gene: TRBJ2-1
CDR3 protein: CASSVAGSGLNEQFF

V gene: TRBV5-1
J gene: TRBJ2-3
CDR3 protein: CASTYLAGGPDTQYF

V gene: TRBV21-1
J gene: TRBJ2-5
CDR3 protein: CASSKAELVGETQYF

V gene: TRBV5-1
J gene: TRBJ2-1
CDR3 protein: CASSWNNPGPQFF

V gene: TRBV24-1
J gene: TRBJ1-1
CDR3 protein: CATSDRTRTFF

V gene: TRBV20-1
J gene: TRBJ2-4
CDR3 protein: CSAGGIAGAKNIQYF

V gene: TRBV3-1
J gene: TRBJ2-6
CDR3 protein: CASSQMVGSGANVLTF

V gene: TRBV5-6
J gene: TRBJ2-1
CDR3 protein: CASSLGVEGSYNEQFF

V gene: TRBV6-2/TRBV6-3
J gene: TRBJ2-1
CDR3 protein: CASGLAGPNEQFF

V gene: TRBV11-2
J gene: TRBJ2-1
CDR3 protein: CASSKGGAYNEQFF

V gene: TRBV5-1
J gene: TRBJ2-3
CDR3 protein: CASSPPATGREADTQYF

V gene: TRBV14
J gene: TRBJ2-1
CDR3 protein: CASSHPGQGSNRLF

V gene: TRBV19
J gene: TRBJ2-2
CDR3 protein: CASSITSASTGELFF